These 14 T cell receptor beta chains originate from one sample sequenced in a study of CD8+ T cells in alopecia areata. RNA was isolated and reverse transcribed to cDNA, the sequencing template. Some clones are missing from TCRdb's copy, which holds only in-frame ones; the method was immunoSEQ multiplex PCR. The sample gives 65,000 to 95,000 clones, roughly 47% of which show up once; 5.7% is in the top ten. The sample comprised NKG2D-high CD8+ T cells sorted from blood. The receptor set was obtained from a human donor with alopecia areata.

V gene TRBV30 combines with J gene TRBJ1-2; 7 nucleotides line up with TRBD1. V dropped 1 base and J dropped 6; count of bases not matched to a gene: 11. From germline, CDR1 is GTSNPN and CDR2 SVGIG (reference sequence). This CDR3 contains 15 residues. CDR3 region: CAWSGLNDRADGYTF. Written as DNA, the CDR3 is TGTGCCTGGAGTGGTCTGAACGACAGGGCGGATGGCTACACCTTC.

There are a few counts of this clone. The J gene is TRBJ2-5, the V gene TRBV13, with TRBD2 matching over 7 bases. The CDR3 contains 14 residues. The J segment lost 3 bases and the V segment lost 0 bases, leaving 1 base of the junction unmatched. CDR1 is PRHDT, CDR2 FYEKMQ, per germline (reference sequence). The CDR3 spells CASSLGGLEETQYF. The CDR3 nucleotides are TGTGCCAGCAGCTTAGGCGGACTAGAAGAGACCCAGTACTTC.

The rearrangement joins TRBV29-1 to TRBJ2-7; weak D call: TRBD2 (8 bases). The CDR3 consists of 14 residues. The V end lost 6 bases, the J end lost 2 bases, and 17 bases lay between the germline ends. Germline CDR1 is SQVTM and CDR2 is ANQGSEA. The chain's CDR3 is CSVPGGTEPYEQYF. The CDR3, as DNA: TGCAGCGTACCGGGGGGGACAGAGCCCTACGAGCAGTACTTC.

This clone was counted only a few times. The rearrangement links TRBV2 to TRBJ1-5; maybe TRBD1 (5 bases). V lost 11 bases and J lost 5, with 16 bases in between. The germline V gene encodes CDR1 SNHLY and CDR2 FYNNEI. The CDR3 is 13 residues long. CDR3 amino acids: CAARTQGDQPQHF. For the CDR3, the DNA is TGTGCCGCCCGAACTCAGGGCGATCAGCCCCAGCATTTT.

This clone was counted only a few times. The genes are TRBV5-1 and TRBJ1-1, with D uncertain. CDR1 and CDR2 from the germline V gene are SGHRS and YFSETQ. There are 13 residues in the CDR3. CDR3 bases: TGCGCTACATCGGAGGGCATCGGGACTGAAGCTTTCTTT. This codes for CATSEGIGTEAFF.

This clone was seen only once. V usage is TRBV5-6 and J usage is TRBJ2-2; weak D call: TRBD1 (5 bases). Trimming shortened V by 5 bases and J by 3 bases, and 8 bases separated the two germline ends. Germline CDR1 is SGHDT and CDR2 is YYEEEE. The CDR3 covers 13 residues. CDR3 residues: CASSVGDTGELFF. The CDR3 DNA sequence: TGTGCCAGCAGTGTAGGGGACACCGGGGAGCTGTTTTTT.

The rearrangement uses TRBV13 and TRBJ2-4, with D possibly TRBD1 on 5 matching bases. Germline values: CDR1 PRHDT, CDR2 FYEKMQ (reference sequence). This CDR3 has 18 residues. Trimming took 5 bases from V and 0 from J, leaving 20 bases between them. The CDR3 nucleotides read TGTGCCAGCAGCGCTGGGGCGGACCTGTCCCTAGCCAAAAACATTCAGTACTTC. Protein: CASSAGADLSLAKNIQYF.

This chain joins TRBV30 and TRBJ2-1; D remains unclear. Germline V gene sequence: CDR1 GTSNPN, CDR2 SVGIG (reference sequence). The CDR3 length is 13 residues. The V and J ends lost 3 bases and 6 bases respectively, with 12 bases between them. In nucleotides, the CDR3 is TGTGCCTGGAGGAAAGCCCGGACCAATGAGCAGTTCTTC. This gives the protein CAWRKARTNEQFF.

DNA of the CDR3: TGTGCCAGCACCGGACAGCGCTCCACTATTGCCTATGGCTACACCTTC. This encodes CASTGQRSTIAYGYTF. The chain employs TRBV2 and TRBJ1-2; perhaps TRBD1 as D (6 bases). With 7 bases removed from V and 4 bases from J, the gap between germline ends came to 22 bases. The CDR3 has 16 amino acids. Germline values: CDR1 SNHLY, CDR2 FYNNEI.

The genes are TRBV19 and TRBJ2-7; 7 nucleotides line up with TRBD2. Germline CDR1 is LNHDA and CDR2 is SQIVND (reference sequence). This CDR3 has 14 residues. Trimming at V came to 5 bases and at J to 0 bases, leaving 4 bases not matched to a gene. The CDR3 coding sequence is TGTGCCAGTAGTCCGTCGGGAGGCTCCTACGAGCAGTACTTC. Translating gives CASSPSGGSYEQYF.

The chain uses TRBV9 and TRBJ2-3; D is unresolved. This CDR3 comprises 13 residues. The V end was cut by 4 bases, the J end by 5 bases, with 11 bases between. Germline lookup yields CDR1 SGDLS and CDR2 YYNGEE. CDR3 sequence (DNA): TGTGCCAGCAGCCCCGCTTTCGGAGATACGCAGTATTTT. Translated: CASSPAFGDTQYF.

This clone was recorded a few times. V gene TRBV29-1 combines with J gene TRBJ2-1; 7 nucleotides line up with TRBD2. This CDR3 is built from 15 residues. V dropped 2 bases and J dropped 12; count of bases not matched to a gene: 16. Germline V lookup: CDR1 SQVTM, CDR2 ANQGSEA. CDR3 amino acids: CSVELAGVHHHGQFF. The CDR3 DNA is TGCAGCGTTGAATTGGCGGGAGTCCACCACCACGGGCAGTTCTTC.

This sequence joins TRBV6-6 and TRBJ2-1; D remains ambiguous. CDR1 is MNHNY, CDR2 SVGAGI, per germline (reference sequence). V was trimmed by 8 bases and J by 0 bases, leaving 5 bases between them. The CDR3 loop spans 12 amino acids. CDR3 coding DNA: TGTGCCAGCGAGAGCTCCTACAATGAGCAGTTCTTC. As protein: CASESSYNEQFF.

This clone was seen only a few times. This sequence joins TRBV4-2 and TRBJ2-2, with 9 bases identical to TRBD2. V was pared by 4 bases and J by 4 bases, with 7 bases of the junction left unmatched. The CDR3 has 16 residues. Germline CDR1 reads LGHNA; CDR2 reads YNFKEQ. The CDR3 DNA reads TGTGCCAGCAGCCCAGGACTAGCGATACGCACCGGGGAGCTGTTTTTT. This translates into CASSPGLAIRTGELFF.